This TCR beta chain was recorded in a study of cytomegalovirus exposure and HLA in healthy donors. The V and J ends lost 2 bases and 5 bases respectively, with 6 bases between them. The CDR3 covers 12 residues. CDR1 and CDR2 from the germline V gene are LNHDA and SQIVND (reference sequence). PCR involved 60 Vbeta and 13 Jbeta primers. Data came from immunoSEQ multiplex PCR; TCRdb stores just in-frame clones and leaves some out. This table holds around 200,000 clones. Specimen: PBMCs. The gene calls are TRBV19 and TRBJ2-5, with D perhaps matching TRBD1 (6 bases). This sequence was found in a woman younger than 30 in good health and CMV-seropositive. Written as DNA, the CDR3 is TGTGCCAGTAGTATAAGGGGGGAGACCCAGTACTTC. Translation gives CASSIRGETQYF. The variable domain in full, completed from reference TRBV19 and TRBJ2-5, reads DGGITQSPKYLFRKEGQNVTLSCEQNLNHDAMYWYRQDPGQGLRLIYYSQIVNDFQKGDIAEGYSVSREKKESFPLTVTSAQKNPTAFYLCASSIRGETQYFGPGTRLLVL.